These 18 T cell receptor beta chains were sequenced from one sample in a study of radiation and T cells in renal cell carcinoma. TCRdb's copy holds only in-frame clones and misses some; the assay was immunoSEQ multiplex PCR. The table has around 15,000 clones, approximately 50% seen once. The sample's treatment: treatment-naive control, cytoreductive nephrectomy. This specimen consisted of tumor tissue, obtained from a patient whose treatment was nephrectomy without radiotherapy. Every receptor here comes from a man over 45 with renal cell carcinoma.

This clone was found a few times. The chain combines TRBV19 with TRBJ2-1, with 9 nucleotides matching TRBD1. V trimming: 0 bases; J trimming: 8 bases; junction bases outside the gene matches: 14. CDR1 is LNHDA, CDR2 SQIVND, per germline (reference sequence). The CDR3 extends over 18 amino acids. CDR3 sequence (DNA): TGTGCCAGTAGTATAGAATCGGTGATGACAGGGGGGTTCCATGAGCAGTTCTTC. Protein product: CASSIESVMTGGFHEQFF.

This rearrangement joins TRBV7-8 to TRBJ1-6; D gene ambiguous. V shed 5 bases and J shed 10 bases, with 18 bases lying between them. This CDR3 contains 15 residues. Germline-derived CDR1 and CDR2 are SGHVS and FQNEAQ. The CDR3 is CASSPPEGGGSPLHF. In DNA form, the CDR3 reads TGTGCCAGCAGCCCACCTGAGGGAGGAGGATCACCCCTCCACTTT.

The sample holds one count of this clone. The V gene is TRBV6-5, the J gene TRBJ1-2, with a possible D match to TRBD1 (6 bases). The CDR3 contains 15 residues. CDR1 and CDR2 from the germline V gene are MNHEY and SVGAGI. Trimming cost V 4 bases and J 5 bases, with 17 bases left between them. CDR3 protein: CASSFYRVPTYGYTF. Written as DNA, the CDR3 is TGTGCCAGCAGTTTTTACAGGGTCCCCACATATGGCTACACCTTC.

This clone was picked up a small number of times. This chain joins TRBV18 and TRBJ1-2, with TRBD1 matching 7 bases. This CDR3 comprises 13 residues. Trimming removed 6 bases from V and 4 bases from J; junction bases left unmatched: 5. Germline CDR1 and CDR2: KGHSH and LQKENI. CDR3 nucleotides: TGTGCCAGCTCGGTCGGGACAGCCTATGGCTACACCTTC. It codes for CASSVGTAYGYTF.

This sequence joins TRBV6-1 and TRBJ1-5, with no clear D. The CDR3 covers 13 residues. CDR1 is MNHNS and CDR2 is SASEGT in the germline V gene. With 5 bases removed from V and 9 bases from J, the gap between germline ends came to 14 bases. CDR3 DNA: TGTGCCAGCAGTACCAAGGATCTCTTGCCCCAGCATTTT. This gives the protein CASSTKDLLPQHF.

The rearrangement uses TRBV11-2 and TRBJ2-3; D possibly corresponds to TRBD1 (5 bases). Between the trimmed V and J ends, which lost 5 bases and 0 bases, there was a span of 12 bases. Germline V CDR1 and CDR2: SGHAT, FQNNGV. The CDR3 is 15 amino acids. DNA of the CDR3: TGTGCCAGCAGCCAGGGCCCCTCTAGCACAGATACGCAGTATTTT. Translating it yields CASSQGPSSTDTQYF. The full variable domain, in which reference TRBV11-2 and TRBJ2-3 provide the parts outside the CDR3, is EAGVAQSPRYKIIEKRQSVAFWCNPISGHATLYWYQQILGQGPKLLIQFQNNGVVDDSQLPKDRFSAERLKGVDSTLKIQPAKLEDSAVYLCASSQGPSSTDTQYFGPGTRLTVL.

The chain joins TRBV6-1 to TRBJ2-7; D remains ambiguous. Between the trimmed V and J ends, which lost 5 bases and 5 bases, there was a span of 19 bases. The V gene's germline CDR1 is MNHNS and CDR2 SASEGT. This CDR3 has 15 amino acids. CDR3 sequence: CASSPVPSGAHEQYF. The CDR3 DNA is TGTGCCAGCAGTCCTGTCCCGTCTGGCGCCCACGAGCAGTACTTC.

In this sample, this clone turned up a few times. This chain links TRBV6-5 with TRBJ2-7, with D perhaps assigned TRBD1 or TRBD2 (5 bases each). The CDR3 runs 14 residues. In germline, CDR1 is MNHEY, CDR2 SVGAGI. The V end was cut by 5 bases, the J end by 3 bases, with 14 bases between. CDR3 amino acids: CASSTAGTLYEQYF. The CDR3 DNA follows: TGTGCCAGCAGTACAGCCGGGACCCTCTACGAGCAGTACTTC.

The V call is TRBV5-1, the J call TRBJ2-1; 9 bases match TRBD2. J was trimmed by 9 bases and V by 2 bases; bases with no gene match: 18. Germline V gene data show CDR1 as SGHRS and CDR2 as YFSETQ. This CDR3 has 18 amino acids. CDR3 nucleotides: TGCGCCAGCAGCTTCCGAGGGAGCGGGGGGACCAGTAGCGGTGAGCAGTTCTTC. Encoded protein: CASSFRGSGGTSSGEQFF.

This clone was seen a handful of times. V gene TRBV19 combines with J gene TRBJ2-7; D is possibly TRBD2 (6 bases). Between the trimmed V and J ends, which lost 5 bases and 3 bases, there was a span of 14 bases. From germline, CDR1 is LNHDA and CDR2 SQIVND (reference sequence). This CDR3 has 14 residues. The CDR3 DNA sequence: TGTGCCAGTAGTCCTCGCGGGACCGGCTACGAGCAGTACTTC. Its translation is CASSPRGTGYEQYF. The complete variable domain, with remaining parts taken from reference TRBV19 and TRBJ2-7, reads DGGITQSPKYLFRKEGQNVTLSCEQNLNHDAMYWYRQDPGQGLRLIYYSQIVNDFQKGDIAEGYSVSREKKESFPLTVTSAQKNPTAFYLCASSPRGTGYEQYFGPGTRLTVT.

In this sample, this clone is medium-sized. At the DNA level, this CDR3 is encoded by other sequences in the same sample as well. V usage is TRBV9 and J usage is TRBJ1-1, with 7 bases fitting TRBD1. CDR3 length equals 12 residues. The germline CDR1 and CDR2 sequences are SGDLS and YYNGEE. V lost 4 bases, J lost 8 bases, and 5 bases stayed unmatched. CDR3 in amino acids: CASSPGGLEAFF. CDR3 bases: TGTGCCAGCAGCCCAGGGGGGTTGGAAGCTTTCTTT.

The DNA for the CDR3 is TGTGCCAGCAGTGCCTCCGGGACAGGGGGCGGGCAGTTCTTC. This gives the protein CASSASGTGGGQFF. The genes are TRBV6-5 and TRBJ2-1; TRBD1 agrees at 12 bases. There are 14 residues in the CDR3. Germline-derived CDR1 and CDR2 are MNHEY and SVGAGI. Trimming at V came to 5 bases and at J to 12 bases, leaving 8 bases not matched to a gene.

This clone was detected only a few times. The rearrangement links TRBV7-9 to TRBJ1-2; no definite D call. Germline CDR1 and CDR2: SEHNR and FQNEAQ (reference sequence). This CDR3 region has 18 residues. Trimming took 2 bases from V and 1 from J, leaving 20 bases between them. The CDR3 loop is CASSLNPGVKLINYGYTF. Written as DNA, the CDR3 is TGTGCCAGCAGCTTAAACCCCGGTGTTAAGCTCATTAACTATGGCTACACCTTC.

This clone was seen a few times. V gene TRBV21-1 combines with J gene TRBJ1-2; TRBD1, the D gene given by the table, was not confirmed from the DNA. TRBV21-1 counts as a pseudogene. The CDR3 contains 14 residues. CDR3 amino acids: CASSNGGQGYGYTF. For the CDR3, the DNA is TGTGCCAGCAGCAATGGTGGGCAGGGGTATGGCTACACCTTC.

V gene TRBV14 combines with J gene TRBJ2-7; 7 bases align to TRBD1. The CDR3 sequence is 15 residues long. Germline V gene data show CDR1 as SGHDN and CDR2 as FVKESK. V shed 1 base, J shed 6 bases, and the junction held 9 bases outside the gene matches. For the CDR3, the DNA is TGTGCCAGCAGCCAAGGACAGGGAAGAGGTTTCGAGCAGTACTTC. Its protein product is CASSQGQGRGFEQYF. The full variable domain, completed using reference TRBV14 and TRBJ2-7, is EAGVTQFPSHSVIEKGQTVTLRCDPISGHDNLYWYRRVMGKEIKFLLHFVKESKQDESGMPNNRFLAERTGGTYSTLKVQPAELEDSGVYFCASSQGQGRGFEQYFGPGTRLTVT.

CDR3 in amino acids: CAISSGLANSGANVLTF. In DNA form, the CDR3 reads TGTGCCATCAGCTCGGGACTAGCGAATTCTGGGGCCAACGTCCTGACTTTC. V is TRBV10-3 and J is TRBJ2-6; 10 bases fit TRBD2. With 6 bases clipped from V and 1 base from J, the junction kept 6 bases outside the gene matches. There are 17 residues in the CDR3. Looked up from germline, CDR1 is ENHRY and CDR2 is SYGVKD.

The genes are TRBV7-2 and TRBJ2-1, with D possibly being TRBD1 (6 bases). The V gene's germline CDR1 is SGHTA and CDR2 FQGNSA. The V and J ends lost 4 bases and 7 bases respectively, with 17 bases between them. The CDR3 sequence is 15 residues long. CDR3 region: CASSSNSFRGNEQFF. CDR3 nucleotides: TGTGCCAGCAGCTCAAATTCCTTCAGGGGTAATGAGCAGTTCTTC.

The chain combines TRBV19 with TRBJ1-1; D gene unclear. The CDR3 covers 14 residues. Trimming took 2 bases from V and 0 from J, leaving 7 bases between them. Germline V gene sequence: CDR1 LNHDA, CDR2 SQIVND (reference sequence). CDR3 loop: CASSIRRVNTEAFF. The CDR3, as DNA: TGTGCCAGTAGTATAAGAAGAGTGAACACTGAAGCTTTCTTT.